This T cell receptor beta chain appears in the sequencing data of a study of blood T cells in healthy people across ages. A J-beta primer mix and a sample-barcoded 5' primer were used in a second PCR of roughly 7 to 12 cycles. Via MiXCR, TCRdb re-called the 5' RACE reads, giving one row per CDR3 protein. In the table there are approximately 780,000 distinct CDR3 sequences, under 30% of which are singletons. Only a few counts were recorded for this clonotype. This CDR3 region has 13 residues. The J segment lost 5 bases and the V segment lost 4 bases, leaving 3 bases of the junction unmatched. Germline values: CDR1 ENHRY, CDR2 SYGVKD. These data were likewise used in another study, on T cells of mothers and their children.

The rearrangement links TRBV10-3 to TRBJ2-5; 8 nucleotides align to TRBD1. The sample taken for sequencing was blood. The receptor's source is a boy between 10 and 17 years old in good health. CDR3 DNA: TGTGCCATCAGTGCCCAGGGGGCCGAGACCCAGTACTTC. This codes for CAISAQGAETQYF.